Listed here are 16 T cell receptor beta chains from one sample, sequenced in a study of beta chain features in type 1 diabetes. Expressed TCRB transcripts were sequenced because the entire RNA isolate underwent reverse transcription. The repertoire was sequenced with immunoSEQ multiplex PCR; TCRdb's copy has only in-frame clones and lacks some. Of under 450,000 clones in the sample, over 11% were seen once. Sequenced material: naive CD4+ T cells from blood. These receptors were obtained from a young man in good health.

The chain couples TRBV4-2 to TRBJ2-3; 7 bases align to TRBD2. CDR1 and CDR2 (germline): LGHNA, YNFKEQ. Losses at the gene ends were 3 bases for V and 4 bases for J; bases not matched to a gene: 7. The CDR3 runs to 15 residues. In DNA form, the CDR3 reads TGTGCCAGCAGCCAGGGGACTAAGGGCGCAGATACGCAGTATTTT. Translation gives CASSQGTKGADTQYF.

V is TRBV5-1 and J is TRBJ2-2; D remains unclear. The germline CDR1 and CDR2 sequences are SGHRS and YFSETQ. The CDR3 runs 14 residues. With 5 bases removed from V and 6 bases from J, the gap between germline ends came to 14 bases. CDR3: CASRGNSLAGELFF. The CDR3 bases are TGCGCCAGCAGGGGAAACTCTTTGGCCGGGGAGCTGTTTTTT. Full variable domain (missing parts from reference TRBV5-1 and TRBJ2-2): KAGVTQTPRYLIKTRGQQVTLSCSPISGHRSVSWYQQTPGQGLQFLFEYFSETQRNKGNFPGRFSGRQFSNSRSEMNVSTLELGDSALYLCASRGNSLAGELFFGEGSRLTVL.

V usage is TRBV18 and J usage is TRBJ2-5; 9 bases fit TRBD1. In germline, CDR1 is KGHSH, CDR2 LQKENI. Unmatched junction bases numbered 5, after V lost 4 bases and J lost 5 bases. CDR3 length: 14 amino acids. The CDR3 coding sequence is TGTGCCAGCTCACACAGGGGGCAGGCGGAGACCCAGTACTTC. As protein: CASSHRGQAETQYF.

V is TRBV25-1 and J is TRBJ2-2; D perhaps matches TRBD2 (5 bases). CDR1 is MGHDK, CDR2 SYGVNS, per germline. The CDR3 spans 14 residues. V dropped 1 base and J dropped 7 bases, with 10 bases sitting between them. CDR3 sequence (DNA): TGTGCCAGCAGTGAATCTAGCCGGGGCGGGGAGCTGTTTTTT. Its protein product is CASSESSRGGELFF.

The rearrangement uses TRBV4-1 and TRBJ2-3, with a tentative D call TRBD2 (6 bases). The CDR3 has 14 amino acids. Deletions cut 2 bases from V and 0 bases from J, with 6 bases between. Germline lookup yields CDR1 MGHRA and CDR2 YSYEKL. The CDR3 protein is CASSQRGSTDTQYF. The CDR3, as DNA: TGCGCCAGCAGCCAACGGGGGAGCACAGATACGCAGTATTTT.

Points on this clone: Other DNA sequences in this specimen translate into the identical CDR3. V gene TRBV29-1 combines with J gene TRBJ1-4; TRBD1 agrees at 9 bases. Germline trimming cut 4 bases from V and 0 bases from J; bases unmatched to any gene: 0. CDR1 and CDR2 from the germline V gene are SQVTM and ANQGSEA. The CDR3 is 14 residues long. The CDR3 region has the DNA TGCAGCGTTGGACAGGGGGCAACTAATGAAAAACTGTTTTTT. Translating it yields CSVGQGATNEKLFF.

This chain joins TRBV11-2 and TRBJ2-7, with D hard to call. Germline V CDR1 and CDR2: SGHAT, FQNNGV. The V gene lost 1 base and the J gene lost 2 bases, with 9 bases spanning the gap. There are 14 residues in the CDR3. The CDR3 DNA is TGTGCCAGCAGCTTAGTCGAATTTGCCTACGAGCAGTACTTC. As protein: CASSLVEFAYEQYF.

This clone was counted a few times. The chain carries TRBV7-6 and TRBJ2-7, with TRBD2 matching 9 bases. The CDR3 has 15 amino acids. Trimming at V came to 1 base and at J to 2 bases, leaving 3 bases not matched to a gene. CDR1 is SGHVS and CDR2 is FNYEAQ in the germline V gene. CDR3 amino acids: CASSLGTSEAYEQYV. CDR3 in DNA: TGTGCCAGCAGCTTAGGGACTAGCGAAGCCTACGAGCAGTACGTC.

This clone has just one count. V gene TRBV7-9 combines with J gene TRBJ2-5, with D possibly TRBD1 on 5 matching bases. Germline V gene data show CDR1 as SEHNR and CDR2 as FQNEAQ (reference sequence). The CDR3 length is 16 residues. V was trimmed by 0 bases and J by 2 bases, leaving 13 bases between them. CDR3 bases: TGTGCCAGCAGCTTAGCGGGCAGGGTAAAGCAAGAGACCCAGTACTTC. This codes for CASSLAGRVKQETQYF. The variable domain in full, completed from reference TRBV7-9 and TRBJ2-5, reads DTGVSQNPRHKITKRGQNVTFRCDPISEHNRLYWYRQTLGQGPEFLTYFQNEAQLEKSRLLSDRFSAERPKGSFSTLEIQRTEQGDSAMYLCASSLAGRVKQETQYFGPGTRLLVL.

This clone was recorded a few times. The chain combines TRBV5-1 with TRBJ2-1, with a possible D match to TRBD2 (5 bases). Germline lookup yields CDR1 SGHRS and CDR2 YFSETQ. V was pared by 0 bases and J by 6 bases, with 13 bases between. The CDR3 spans 15 residues. CDR3 nucleotides: TGCGCCAGCAGCTTGGGTGAGGGCCGGGGCAATGAGCAGTTCTTC. This codes for CASSLGEGRGNEQFF.

V gene TRBV12-5 combines with J gene TRBJ1-5; no definite D call. The CDR3 has 11 residues. Germline CDR1 is LGHNT and CDR2 is FRNRAP. V was shortened by 1 base and J by 5 bases, with 0 bases between the two germline ends. The CDR3 DNA reads as TGTGCTAGTGGTTTGGATCAGCCCCAGCATTTT. Amino acid sequence: CASGLDQPQHF.

The chain combines TRBV13 with TRBJ1-2; D remains ambiguous. This CDR3 is built from 17 residues. CDR1 is PRHDT, CDR2 FYEKMQ, per germline (reference sequence). V was clipped by 5 bases and J by 6 bases, with 25 bases between them. As DNA, the CDR3 is TGTGCCAGCAGCCCTTATTGGACTTTGGGGAGGACGGATGGCTACACCTTC. Amino acid sequence: CASSPYWTLGRTDGYTF.

This clone was seen more than once but under ten times. This rearrangement joins TRBV7-9 to TRBJ1-6; D may be TRBD1 (6 bases). The germline gives CDR1 SEHNR, CDR2 FQNEAQ (reference sequence). The CDR3 is 18 amino acids. The germline V and J ends were trimmed by 2 bases and 7 bases, with 21 bases remaining between them. The DNA for the CDR3 is TGTGCCAGCAGCTTATACACCCGCGGGGGCAATTCGAATTCACCCCTCCACTTT. Its protein is CASSLYTRGGNSNSPLHF.

The chain is built from TRBV5-1 and TRBJ2-1; perhaps TRBD2 as D (6 bases). Between the trimmed V and J ends, which lost 3 bases and 1 base, there was a span of 14 bases. The CDR3 is 16 amino acids. Germline V CDR1 and CDR2: SGHRS, YFSETQ. This CDR3 is CASSWPQGGSYNEQFF. The CDR3 region has the DNA TGCGCCAGCAGCTGGCCCCAGGGAGGTTCCTACAATGAGCAGTTCTTC.

This clone was observed a few times. The chain couples TRBV19 to TRBJ2-3; 8 nucleotides agree with TRBD2. CDR1 is LNHDA and CDR2 is SQIVND in the germline V gene (reference sequence). The CDR3 has 14 residues. With V trimmed by 6 bases and J by 6 bases, 8 bases remained unmatched. The CDR3 region has the DNA TGTGCCAGTAGGCCTCGGGAGGGCCGGGATACGCAGTATTTT. Encoded protein: CASRPREGRDTQYF.

This clone was seen a handful of times. This chain connects TRBV19 to TRBJ2-1, with TRBD2 matching 11 bases. The germline gives CDR1 LNHDA, CDR2 SQIVND (reference sequence). V shed 6 bases, J shed 4 bases, and the junction held 5 bases outside the gene matches. The CDR3 runs 15 residues. CDR3 amino acids: CASRPGLAEYNEQFF. DNA of the CDR3: TGTGCCAGTAGGCCGGGACTAGCGGAATACAATGAGCAGTTCTTC. Supplemented by reference TRBV19 and TRBJ2-1, the full variable domain reads DGGITQSPKYLFRKEGQNVTLSCEQNLNHDAMYWYRQDPGQGLRLIYYSQIVNDFQKGDIAEGYSVSREKKESFPLTVTSAQKNPTAFYLCASRPGLAEYNEQFFGPGTRLTVL.